A single sample gave rise to the 19 T cell receptor beta chains below, sequenced in a study of cytomegalovirus exposure and HLA in healthy donors. 60 Vbeta and 13 Jbeta primers were used in PCR. TCRdb keeps only in-frame clones here, not all; method: immunoSEQ multiplex PCR. The table has 120,000 to 150,000 clones, roughly 80% seen once. Specimen: PBMCs. Receptors originate from a female donor in good health and CMV-seronegative.

V and J are TRBV28 and TRBJ2-5, with a possible D match to TRBD1 (6 bases). Germline loops: CDR1 MDHEN, CDR2 SYDVKM. This CDR3 region has 14 residues. Trimming took 2 bases from V and 3 from J, leaving 10 bases between them. The CDR3 region has the DNA TGTGCCAGCAGTTTAATACAGGGAAAAGAGACCCAGTACTTC. Translation gives CASSLIQGKETQYF.

The V call is TRBV6-1, the J call TRBJ1-1; 7 nucleotides line up with TRBD1. This CDR3 has 15 residues. With V trimmed by 3 bases and J by 1 base, 5 bases remained unmatched. Germline loops: CDR1 MNHNS, CDR2 SASEGT. CDR3 protein: CASSDRGSGNTEAFF. The CDR3 coding sequence is TGTGCCAGCAGTGACAGGGGGTCTGGGAACACTGAAGCTTTCTTT.

Points on this clone: Sequence at one end of the junction differs from germline and may be a read error. V and J are TRBV30 and TRBJ1-1; tentative D call: TRBD1 (5 bases). Germline values: CDR1 GTSNPN, CDR2 SVGIG (reference sequence). The CDR3 extends over 12 amino acids. The CDR3 loop is CVWSVRAGKTFF. DNA of the CDR3: TGTGTCTGGAGTGTACGGGCAGGGAAAACTTTCTTT.

The CDR3 protein is CASSEGLGRVGSQYF. In DNA form, the CDR3 reads TGCGCCAGCAGTGAGGGGCTGGGCAGGGTAGGGTCCCAGTACTTC. J is TRBJ2-5 and V is TRBV10-2, with D perhaps TRBD1 (5 bases). Germline V gene sequence: CDR1 WSHSY, CDR2 SAAADI. The CDR3 runs 15 residues. V shed 2 bases and J shed 9 bases, with 19 bases lying between them.

The V gene is TRBV19, the J gene TRBJ2-3; 7 bases map to TRBD1. This CDR3 is built from 15 residues. V gave up 8 bases and J gave up 10 bases; unmatched junction bases: 18. Germline V gene lookup returns CDR1 LNHDA and CDR2 SQIVND (reference sequence). CDR3 sequence reads: CASVPPGQPHSAQYF. Here the CDR3 DNA reads TGTGCCAGTGTCCCCCCGGGACAGCCCCATTCAGCGCAGTATTTT.

The chain couples TRBV28 to TRBJ2-7, with 8 bases that match TRBD1. The CDR3 length is 13 residues. The J segment lost 3 bases and the V segment lost 3 bases, leaving 1 base of the junction unmatched. CDR1 MDHEN and CDR2 SYDVKM come from the germline V gene. CDR3: CASSFTGGYEQYF. CDR3 in DNA: TGTGCCAGCAGTTTCACAGGGGGCTACGAGCAGTACTTC. The complete variable domain, with remaining parts taken from reference TRBV28 and TRBJ2-7, reads DVKVTQSSRYLVKRTGEKVFLECVQDMDHENMFWYRQDPGLGLRLIYFSYDVKMKEKGDIPEGYSVSREKKERFSLILESASTNQTSMYLCASSFTGGYEQYFGPGTRLTVT.

This chain uses TRBV2 with TRBJ1-1; D is uncertain. V was pared by 0 bases and J by 5 bases, with 7 bases between. Germline CDR1 reads SNHLY; CDR2 reads FYNNEI. This CDR3 is 13 amino acids long. CDR3 in DNA: TGTGCCAGCAGTGAAGCGGCGGGGACTGAAGCTTTCTTT. It specifies CASSEAAGTEAFF.

This clone has a single count. The chain couples TRBV28 to TRBJ1-2, with 11 nucleotides matching TRBD1. Trimming cost V 5 bases and J 4 bases; bases outside gene matches: 6. Germline CDR1 and CDR2: MDHEN and SYDVKM. The CDR3 runs 15 residues. The CDR3 region has the DNA TGTGCCAGCAGTCCAAGGACAGGGGGCTTCTATGGCTACACCTTC. This sequence encodes CASSPRTGGFYGYTF.

This clone was seen only once. The CDR3: CASSLGGRNTEAFF. The CDR3 DNA is TGTGCCAGCAGCTTAGGGGGCCGGAACACTGAAGCTTTCTTT. J is TRBJ1-1 and V is TRBV7-9, with a tentative D call TRBD1 (5 bases). The V gene's germline CDR1 is SEHNR and CDR2 FQNEAQ (reference sequence). Trimming removed 1 base at V and 1 base at J, with 7 bases between. The CDR3 is 14 residues long.

The chain employs TRBV6-6 and TRBJ2-7; 11 nucleotides agree with TRBD1. After removal of 6 bases from V and 0 bases from J, the junction contained 4 bases not matched to a gene. Germline V gene data show CDR1 as MNHNY and CDR2 as SVGAGI (reference sequence). The CDR3 spans 15 residues. CDR3 residues: CASSEGQGGSYEQYF. The CDR3, as DNA: TGTGCCAGCAGCGAGGGACAGGGGGGCTCCTACGAGCAGTACTTC.

This clone has more than one count but fewer than ten. V is TRBV10-3 and J is TRBJ1-4, with D maybe TRBD1 (6 bases). The CDR3 runs 15 residues. The ends were cut back, 0 bases at V and 1 base at J, with 6 bases in the middle. Germline CDR1 reads ENHRY; CDR2 reads SYGVKD. DNA for the CDR3: TGTGCCATCAGTGAGTCACAGGGAACTAATGAAAAACTGTTTTTT. It specifies CAISESQGTNEKLFF.

The V and J genes are TRBV4-1 and TRBJ1-2; D possibly corresponds to TRBD1 (6 bases). With 1 base removed from V and 1 base from J, the gap between germline ends came to 31 bases. CDR3 length equals 22 residues. Looked up from germline, CDR1 is MGHRA and CDR2 is YSYEKL. The CDR3 is CASSQAQRPGRGYLTDNYGYTF. CDR3 in DNA: TGCGCCAGCAGCCAAGCCCAGCGCCCCGGGAGGGGGTACCTCACCGATAACTATGGCTACACCTTC.

The V call is TRBV7-9, the J call TRBJ1-2; 7 positions agree with TRBD1. Trimming at V came to 8 bases and at J to 6 bases, leaving 9 bases not matched to a gene. The CDR3 consists of 13 residues. The germline V gene encodes CDR1 SEHNR and CDR2 FQNEAQ (reference sequence). The CDR3, as DNA: TGTGCCAGCGACAGACAGGGAGGAAATGGCTACACCTTC. Its protein is CASDRQGGNGYTF.

The rearrangement links TRBV5-4 to TRBJ1-2; D is unresolved. Per the germline V gene, CDR1 is SGHNT and CDR2 is YYREEE (reference sequence). This CDR3 region has 12 residues. V was pared by 5 bases and J by 0 bases, with 5 bases between. The CDR3 nucleotides read TGTGCCAGCAGTCCGGCTAACTATGGCTACACCTTC. This sequence encodes CASSPANYGYTF.

The chain employs TRBV5-1 and TRBJ2-7; 11 nucleotides line up with TRBD2. J gave up 3 bases and V 0 bases, and 2 bases lay outside the gene matches. The CDR3 contains 15 residues. Germline values: CDR1 SGHRS, CDR2 YFSETQ. CDR3 DNA: TGCGCCAGCAGCTTGGAAACTAGCGGGAGCTACGAGCAGTACTTC. Translating it yields CASSLETSGSYEQYF.

This chain uses TRBV7-9 with TRBJ2-5; TRBD1 aligns across 7 bases. The length of the CDR3 is 14 residues. Looked up from germline, CDR1 is SEHNR and CDR2 is FQNEAQ (reference sequence). The trim removed 5 bases at V and 2 bases at J, leaving 5 bases unmatched. The CDR3 is CASSPGTAQETQYF. CDR3 coding DNA: TGTGCCAGCAGCCCCGGGACAGCTCAAGAGACCCAGTACTTC.

The rearrangement uses TRBV5-4 and TRBJ2-1; 11 bases line up with TRBD2. This CDR3 is built from 17 residues. V was clipped by 5 bases and J by 2 bases; unmatched bases: 9. Germline CDR1 is SGHNT and CDR2 is YYREEE (reference sequence). The CDR3 here is CASSPRLAGSPYNEQFF. CDR3 DNA: TGTGCCAGCAGTCCTCGACTAGCGGGATCCCCCTACAATGAGCAGTTCTTC.

The J gene is TRBJ1-6, the V gene TRBV28, with D possibly matching TRBD1 (5 bases). Looked up from germline, CDR1 is MDHEN and CDR2 is SYDVKM. This CDR3 contains 14 residues. V gave up 7 bases and J gave up 6 bases, with 13 bases separating them. For the CDR3, the DNA is TGTGCCAGCAAAGGCAGGGCGAGTAATTCACCCCTCCACTTT. This translates into CASKGRASNSPLHF.

The chain has TRBV29-1 and TRBJ1-3; 11 bases agree with TRBD1. This CDR3 is built from 14 residues. Germline loops: CDR1 SQVTM, CDR2 ANQGSEA. Germline trimming cut 7 bases from V and 8 bases from J; bases unmatched to any gene: 10. The CDR3 reads CSAARTGGIYTIYF. The CDR3 bases are TGCAGCGCCGCGCGGACAGGGGGCATATACACCATATATTTT.